This note documents a single TCR beta chain sequence. The antigen is not known. Trimming left V 1 base short and J 4 bases short, with 10 bases between. This CDR3 comprises 15 residues. The germline V gene encodes CDR1 MNHNS and CDR2 SASEGT. PCR amplification relied on 60 Vbeta primers (plus 13 Jbeta primers). The data were produced by immunoSEQ multiplex PCR, yet TCRdb's version contains in-frame clones alone and is incomplete. The sample shows tens of thousands of clones, approximately 7.7% of them seen only once. This sample stems from a study of cytomegalovirus exposure and HLA in healthy donors. Overall study findings and caveats: Prior analysis indicated that the majority of TCR beta V segments exhibited productivity approximately 90% or approximately 30% of the time. Only CMV serostatus was available as immune exposure information.

This sequence originates from a man aged 50 to 59 in good health and CMV-seronegative. J is TRBJ2-2 and V is TRBV6-1; no firm D call. The sequenced sample consisted of PBMCs. The DNA for the CDR3 is TGTGCCAGCAGTGAAGGGCTAGTCAGCACCGGGGAGCTGTTTTTT. This gives the protein CASSEGLVSTGELFF.